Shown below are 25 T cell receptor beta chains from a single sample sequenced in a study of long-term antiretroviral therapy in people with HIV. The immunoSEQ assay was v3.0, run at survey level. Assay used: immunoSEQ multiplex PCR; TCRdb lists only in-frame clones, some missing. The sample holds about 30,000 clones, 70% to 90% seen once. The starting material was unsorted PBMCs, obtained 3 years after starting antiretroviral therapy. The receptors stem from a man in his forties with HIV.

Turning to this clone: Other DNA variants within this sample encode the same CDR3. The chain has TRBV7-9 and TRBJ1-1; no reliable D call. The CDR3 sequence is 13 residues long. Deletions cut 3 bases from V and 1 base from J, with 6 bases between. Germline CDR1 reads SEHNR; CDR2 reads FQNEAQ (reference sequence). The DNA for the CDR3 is TGTGCCAGCAGCTTCGGGCCGAACACTGAAGCTTTCTTT. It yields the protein CASSFGPNTEAFF.

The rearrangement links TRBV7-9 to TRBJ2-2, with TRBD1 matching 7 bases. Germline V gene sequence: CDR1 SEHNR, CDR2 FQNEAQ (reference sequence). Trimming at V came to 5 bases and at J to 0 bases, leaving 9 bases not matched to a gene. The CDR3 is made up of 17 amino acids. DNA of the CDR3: TGTGCCAGCAGCCCGAGCACCCAGGGGGCGAACACCGGGGAGCTGTTTTTT. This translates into CASSPSTQGANTGELFF.

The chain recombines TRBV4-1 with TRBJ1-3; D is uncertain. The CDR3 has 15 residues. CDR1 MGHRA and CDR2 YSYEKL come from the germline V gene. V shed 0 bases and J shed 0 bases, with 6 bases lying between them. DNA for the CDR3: TGCGCCAGCAGCCAAGATCAGTCCTCTGGAAACACCATATATTTT. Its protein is CASSQDQSSGNTIYF.

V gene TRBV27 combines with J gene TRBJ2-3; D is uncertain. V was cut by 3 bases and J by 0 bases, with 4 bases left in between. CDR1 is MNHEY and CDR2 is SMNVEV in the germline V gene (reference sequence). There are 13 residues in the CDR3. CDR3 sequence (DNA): TGTGCCAGCAGTTTTCTTAGCACAGATACGCAGTATTTT. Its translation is CASSFLSTDTQYF.

CDR3 loop: CASSIEGIAYEQYF. DNA for the CDR3: TGTGCCAGTAGTATAGAGGGCATAGCCTACGAGCAGTACTTC. The chain is built from TRBV19 and TRBJ2-7; D gene unclear. The CDR3 extends over 14 amino acids. Germline V gene sequence: CDR1 LNHDA, CDR2 SQIVND (reference sequence). Trimming removed 0 bases at V and 2 bases at J, with 8 bases between. Combining the CDR3 with reference TRBV19 and TRBJ2-7 gives the whole variable domain DGGITQSPKYLFRKEGQNVTLSCEQNLNHDAMYWYRQDPGQGLRLIYYSQIVNDFQKGDIAEGYSVSREKKESFPLTVTSAQKNPTAFYLCASSIEGIAYEQYFGPGTRLTVT.

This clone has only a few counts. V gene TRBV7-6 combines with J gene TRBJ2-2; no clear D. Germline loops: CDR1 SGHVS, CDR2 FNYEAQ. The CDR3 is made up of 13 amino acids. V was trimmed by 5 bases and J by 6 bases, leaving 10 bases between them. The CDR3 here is CASSPSTAGELFF. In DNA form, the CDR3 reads TGTGCCAGCAGCCCCTCAACCGCCGGGGAGCTGTTTTTT.

In nucleotides, the CDR3 is TGTGCCTGGAGTGCGGGCCGCTCGACTAGTCGGGAGACCCAGTACTTC. Protein sequence: CAWSAGRSTSRETQYF. The chain joins TRBV30 to TRBJ2-5; D might be TRBD2 (6 bases). V lost 1 base and J lost 5, with 20 bases in between. Germline loops: CDR1 GTSNPN, CDR2 SVGIG (reference sequence). The length of the CDR3 is 16 residues.

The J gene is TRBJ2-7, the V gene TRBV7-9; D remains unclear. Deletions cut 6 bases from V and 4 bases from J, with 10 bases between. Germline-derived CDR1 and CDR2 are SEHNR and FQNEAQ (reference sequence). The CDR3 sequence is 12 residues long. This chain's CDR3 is CASRNEEYEQYF. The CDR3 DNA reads TGTGCCAGCAGGAATGAGGAGTACGAGCAGTACTTC.

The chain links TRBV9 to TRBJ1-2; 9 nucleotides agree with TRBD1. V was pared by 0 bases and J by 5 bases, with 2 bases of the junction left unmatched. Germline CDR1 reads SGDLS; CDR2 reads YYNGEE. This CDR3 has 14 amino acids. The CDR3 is CASSVGTGAYGYTF. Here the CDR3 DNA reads TGTGCCAGCAGCGTAGGGACAGGGGCTTATGGCTACACCTTC.

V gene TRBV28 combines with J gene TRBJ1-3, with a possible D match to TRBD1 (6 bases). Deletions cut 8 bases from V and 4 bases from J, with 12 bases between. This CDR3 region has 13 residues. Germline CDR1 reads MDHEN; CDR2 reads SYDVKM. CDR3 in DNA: TGTGCCAGCGGCCGGGACAACGGAAACACCATATATTTT. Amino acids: CASGRDNGNTIYF.

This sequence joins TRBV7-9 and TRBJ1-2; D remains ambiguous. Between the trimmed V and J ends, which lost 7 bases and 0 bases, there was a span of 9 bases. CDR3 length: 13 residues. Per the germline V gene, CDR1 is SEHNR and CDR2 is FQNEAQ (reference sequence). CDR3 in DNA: TGTGCCAGCAACCCGTTAACTAACTATGGCTACACCTTC. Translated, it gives CASNPLTNYGYTF. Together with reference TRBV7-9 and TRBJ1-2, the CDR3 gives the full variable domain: DTGVSQNPRHKITKRGQNVTFRCDPISEHNRLYWYRQTLGQGPEFLTYFQNEAQLEKSRLLSDRFSAERPKGSFSTLEIQRTEQGDSAMYLCASNPLTNYGYTFGSGTRLTVV.

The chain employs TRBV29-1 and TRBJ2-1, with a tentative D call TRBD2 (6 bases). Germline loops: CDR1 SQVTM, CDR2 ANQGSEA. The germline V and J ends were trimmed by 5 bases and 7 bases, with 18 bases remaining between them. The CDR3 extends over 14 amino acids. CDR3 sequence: CSVIGGQGVNEQFF. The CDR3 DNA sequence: TGCAGCGTTATAGGAGGGCAAGGGGTGAATGAGCAGTTCTTC.

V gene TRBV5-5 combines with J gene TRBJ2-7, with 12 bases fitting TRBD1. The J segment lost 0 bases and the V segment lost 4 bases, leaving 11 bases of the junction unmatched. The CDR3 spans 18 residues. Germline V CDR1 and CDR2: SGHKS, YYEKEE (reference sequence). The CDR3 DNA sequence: TGTGCCAGCAGCAGATTCACCGGGACAGGGGGCTTCTCCTACGAGCAGTACTTC. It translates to CASSRFTGTGGFSYEQYF.

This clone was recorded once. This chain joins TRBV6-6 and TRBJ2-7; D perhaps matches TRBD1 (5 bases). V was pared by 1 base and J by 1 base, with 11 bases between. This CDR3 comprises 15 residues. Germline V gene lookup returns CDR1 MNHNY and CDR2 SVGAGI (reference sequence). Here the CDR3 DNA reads TGTGCCAGCAGTTACTTTCCAGGGTTGTCCTACGAGCAGTACTTC. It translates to CASSYFPGLSYEQYF.

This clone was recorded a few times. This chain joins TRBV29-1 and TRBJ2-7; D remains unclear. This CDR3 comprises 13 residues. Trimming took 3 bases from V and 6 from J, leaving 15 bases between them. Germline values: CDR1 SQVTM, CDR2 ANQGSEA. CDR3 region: CSVDEPGGGEQYF. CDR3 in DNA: TGCAGCGTTGATGAGCCTGGCGGCGGCGAGCAGTACTTC.

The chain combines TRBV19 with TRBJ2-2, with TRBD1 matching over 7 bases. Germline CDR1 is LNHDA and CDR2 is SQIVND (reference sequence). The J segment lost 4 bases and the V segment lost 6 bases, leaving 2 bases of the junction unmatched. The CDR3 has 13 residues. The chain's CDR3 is CASRAGGTGELFF. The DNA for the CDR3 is TGTGCCAGTAGGGCAGGGGGCACCGGGGAGCTGTTTTTT.

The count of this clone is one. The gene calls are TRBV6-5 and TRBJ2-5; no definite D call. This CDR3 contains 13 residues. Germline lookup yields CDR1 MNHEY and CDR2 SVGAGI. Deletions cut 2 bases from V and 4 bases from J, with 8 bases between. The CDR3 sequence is CASSYKFGETQYF. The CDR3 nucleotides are TGTGCCAGCAGTTACAAATTCGGAGAGACCCAGTACTTC.

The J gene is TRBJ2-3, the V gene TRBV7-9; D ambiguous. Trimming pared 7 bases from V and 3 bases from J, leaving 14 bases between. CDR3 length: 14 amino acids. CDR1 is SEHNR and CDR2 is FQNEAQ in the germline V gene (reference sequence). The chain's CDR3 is CASNSLADTDTQYF. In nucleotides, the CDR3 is TGTGCCAGCAATAGTTTAGCCGATACAGATACGCAGTATTTT. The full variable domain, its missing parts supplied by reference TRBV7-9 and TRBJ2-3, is DTGVSQNPRHKITKRGQNVTFRCDPISEHNRLYWYRQTLGQGPEFLTYFQNEAQLEKSRLLSDRFSAERPKGSFSTLEIQRTEQGDSAMYLCASNSLADTDTQYFGPGTRLTVL.

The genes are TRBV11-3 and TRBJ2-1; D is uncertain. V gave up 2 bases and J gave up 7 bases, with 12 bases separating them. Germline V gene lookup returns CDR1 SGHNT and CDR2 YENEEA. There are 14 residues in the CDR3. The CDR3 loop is CASSLTNLINEQFF. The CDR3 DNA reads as TGTGCCAGCAGCTTAACAAACCTAATAAATGAGCAGTTCTTC.

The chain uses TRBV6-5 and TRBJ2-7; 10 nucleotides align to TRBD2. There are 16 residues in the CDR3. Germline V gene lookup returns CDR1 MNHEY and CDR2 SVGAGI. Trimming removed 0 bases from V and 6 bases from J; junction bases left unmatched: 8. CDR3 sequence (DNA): TGTGCCAGCAGTTACTCGCTCGGACTAGCGGAGGCCGAGCAGTACTTC. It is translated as CASSYSLGLAEAEQYF.

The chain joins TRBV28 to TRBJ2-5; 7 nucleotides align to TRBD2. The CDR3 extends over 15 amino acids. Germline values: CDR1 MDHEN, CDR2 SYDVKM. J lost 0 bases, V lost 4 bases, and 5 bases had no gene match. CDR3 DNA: TGTGCCAGCAGTTCGGCGGGAGAGTACCAAGAGACCCAGTACTTC. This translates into CASSSAGEYQETQYF.

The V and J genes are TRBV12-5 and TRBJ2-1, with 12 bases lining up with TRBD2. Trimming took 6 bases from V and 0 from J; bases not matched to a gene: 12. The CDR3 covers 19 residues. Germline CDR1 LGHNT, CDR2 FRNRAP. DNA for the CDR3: TGTGCTAGTGGCAGTACTAGCGGGAGGCCCCCTCGCTCCTACAATGAGCAGTTCTTC. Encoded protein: CASGSTSGRPPRSYNEQFF.

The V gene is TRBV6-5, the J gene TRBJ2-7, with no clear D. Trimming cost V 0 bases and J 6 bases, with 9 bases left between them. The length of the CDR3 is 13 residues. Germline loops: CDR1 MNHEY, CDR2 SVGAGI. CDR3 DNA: TGTGCCAGCAGTTACTCGCCGACACGCGAGCAGTACTTC. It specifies CASSYSPTREQYF.

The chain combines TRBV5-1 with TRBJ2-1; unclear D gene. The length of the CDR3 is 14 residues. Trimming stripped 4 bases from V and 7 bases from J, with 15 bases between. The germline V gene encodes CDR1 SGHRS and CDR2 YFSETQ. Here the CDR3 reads CASSPPGLSNEQFF. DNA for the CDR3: TGCGCCAGCAGCCCTCCCGGGCTCTCGAATGAGCAGTTCTTC.

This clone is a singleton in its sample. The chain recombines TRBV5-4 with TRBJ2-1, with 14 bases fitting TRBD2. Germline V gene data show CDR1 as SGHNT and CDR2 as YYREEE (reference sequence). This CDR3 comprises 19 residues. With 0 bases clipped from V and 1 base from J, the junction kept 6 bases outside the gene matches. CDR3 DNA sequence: TGTGCCAGCAGCTTGGGATTCGGGACTAGCGGGAGTTCCTACAATGAGCAGTTCTTC. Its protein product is CASSLGFGTSGSSYNEQFF.